Listed here are 26 T cell receptor beta chains from one sample, sequenced in a study of graft-versus-host responses after intestinal transplantation. No antigens are known for them. Sequenced by immunoSEQ multiplex PCR; TCRdb stores in-frame clones only, minus some. The sample yields around 110,000 clones, around nine tenths seen once. Source: unstimulated CD4+ T cells sorted from spleen or lymph node cells, taken before intestinal transplant. The source of these receptors is a human donor who received an intestinal transplant.

This clone was counted a single time. The gene calls are TRBV13 and TRBJ2-1, with TRBD1 as a possible D gene (6 bases). Deletions cut 2 bases from V and 7 bases from J, with 21 bases between. The CDR3 extends over 17 amino acids. The germline gives CDR1 PRHDT, CDR2 FYEKMQ (reference sequence). This CDR3 is CASSLSRSTGIQNEQFF. The CDR3 nucleotides are TGTGCCAGCAGCTTATCCCGATCGACAGGTATACAGAATGAGCAGTTCTTC.

This chain joins TRBV19 and TRBJ1-1; D unresolved. This CDR3 region has 12 residues. Trimming left V 9 bases short and J 2 bases short, with 10 bases between. Germline CDR1 LNHDA, CDR2 SQIVND (reference sequence). The CDR3 loop is CASLGSNTEAFF. The CDR3 bases are TGTGCCAGCCTAGGGAGCAACACTGAAGCTTTCTTT.

This chain uses TRBV7-9 with TRBJ2-1; D possibly corresponds to TRBD2 (6 bases). This CDR3 is built from 14 residues. Germline CDR1 reads SEHNR; CDR2 reads FQNEAQ (reference sequence). With 5 bases removed from V and 1 base from J, the gap between germline ends came to 9 bases. This CDR3 is CASSPGLSYNEQFF. CDR3 sequence (DNA): TGTGCCAGCAGCCCGGGACTGTCCTACAATGAGCAGTTCTTC.

The chain links TRBV5-4 to TRBJ2-5; possible D gene TRBD1, 6 bases. V dropped 2 bases and J dropped 2 bases, with 10 bases sitting between them. The germline V gene has CDR1 SGHNT and CDR2 YYREEE (reference sequence). The CDR3 is 14 amino acids. DNA for the CDR3: TGTGCCAGCAGCTTACAGGGATGGCAAGAGACCCAGTACTTC. Translating it yields CASSLQGWQETQYF.

The rearrangement joins TRBV18 to TRBJ2-1; possibly TRBD2 for D (7 bases). The CDR3 totals 18 residues. Deletions cut 5 bases from V and 2 bases from J, with 22 bases between. The germline V gene encodes CDR1 KGHSH and CDR2 LQKENI. CDR3 region: CASSALGTMRGTYNEQFF. As DNA, the CDR3 is TGTGCCAGCTCAGCCTTGGGGACTATGAGGGGGACCTACAATGAGCAGTTCTTC.

The chain links TRBV20-1 to TRBJ2-3; possibly TRBD1 for D (5 bases). The CDR3 totals 11 residues. From germline, CDR1 is DFQATT and CDR2 SNEGSKA (reference sequence). V was trimmed by 6 bases and J by 4 bases, leaving 8 bases between them. The CDR3 is CSAPGPDTQYF. In DNA, the CDR3 is TGCAGTGCACCAGGGCCAGATACGCAGTATTTT.

The chain uses TRBV18 and TRBJ2-7; no clear D gene. Germline CDR1 and CDR2: KGHSH and LQKENI. Trimming took 1 base from V and 0 from J, leaving 7 bases between them. This CDR3 has 14 amino acids. The CDR3 DNA reads TGTGCCAGCTCACCACTGGCCAGCTCCTACGAGCAGTACTTC. This gives the protein CASSPLASSYEQYF.

This clone showed up just a few times. The rearrangement uses TRBV7-2 and TRBJ2-7; the D gene is possibly TRBD2 (6 bases). CDR1 and CDR2 (germline): SGHTA, FQGNSA. Trimming shortened V by 1 base and J by 0 bases, and 13 bases separated the two germline ends. CDR3 size: 16 residues. The CDR3 sequence is CASSLVGGDSSYEQYF. CDR3 DNA sequence: TGTGCCAGCAGCTTAGTGGGCGGGGATAGCTCCTACGAGCAGTACTTC.

V usage is TRBV4-2 and J usage is TRBJ1-2; a weak D match, TRBD1 (5 bases). CDR1 and CDR2 (germline): LGHNA, YNFKEQ. The CDR3 is made up of 15 amino acids. V dropped 0 bases and J dropped 2 bases, with 10 bases sitting between them. The CDR3 DNA reads TGTGCCAGCAGCCAAGAAAAGGCAGGGAACTATGGCTACACCTTC. Encoded protein: CASSQEKAGNYGYTF.

The V call is TRBV21-1, the J call TRBJ2-7; no DNA check was done on the table's D call, TRBD1. TRBV21-1 is a pseudogene segment. The CDR3 totals 17 residues. The CDR3: CASSKGFCLGGLYEQYF. CDR3 DNA: TGTGCCAGCAGCAAAGGCTTTTGTTTAGGGGGTCTCTACGAGCAGTACTTC.

The chain combines TRBV30 with TRBJ2-2; D unclear. CDR3 length equals 13 residues. The germline V gene has CDR1 GTSNPN and CDR2 SVGIG (reference sequence). Trimming removed 3 bases from V and 7 bases from J, with 12 bases in between. CDR3 region: CAWSPTSVGELFF. The CDR3, as DNA: TGTGCCTGGAGCCCCACCTCGGTCGGGGAGCTGTTTTTT.

This chain joins TRBV30 and TRBJ2-6; D not resolved. V was trimmed by 3 bases and J by 0 bases, leaving 3 bases between them. The V gene's germline CDR1 is GTSNPN and CDR2 SVGIG (reference sequence). CDR3 length: 13 amino acids. In nucleotides, the CDR3 is TGTGCCTGGAGGTACTCTGGGGCCAACGTCCTGACTTTC. The encoded protein is CAWRYSGANVLTF.

The V call is TRBV30, the J call TRBJ1-3; possible D gene TRBD1, 6 bases. Germline V gives CDR1 GTSNPN, CDR2 SVGIG (reference sequence). Trimming removed 5 bases from V and 4 bases from J, with 12 bases in between. This CDR3 spans 13 amino acids. CDR3 DNA sequence: TGTGCCTGGGCCACAGGGAACGGAAACACCATATATTTT. It encodes CAWATGNGNTIYF.

J is TRBJ1-5 and V is TRBV29-1; maybe TRBD1 (6 bases). The CDR3 has 12 residues. Germline V gene lookup returns CDR1 SQVTM and CDR2 ANQGSEA. Trimming shortened V by 5 bases and J by 4 bases, and 9 bases separated the two germline ends. DNA for the CDR3: TGCAGCGTTTTGCAGGGGAATCAGCCCCAGCATTTT. As protein: CSVLQGNQPQHF.

Only a few counts were recorded for this clone. The rearrangement uses TRBV25-1 and TRBJ1-1, with TRBD1 as a possible D gene (5 bases). The CDR3 has 15 residues. Germline V gene data show CDR1 as MGHDK and CDR2 as SYGVNS. V dropped 7 bases and J dropped 6 bases, with 21 bases sitting between them. CDR3 amino acids: CASTSPGKGRAEAFF. As DNA, the CDR3 is TGTGCCAGCACCTCTCCAGGGAAGGGTAGGGCTGAAGCTTTCTTT.

The V gene is TRBV28, the J gene TRBJ1-5, with a possible D match to TRBD1 (6 bases). This CDR3 is built from 14 residues. Trimming removed 7 bases from V and 2 bases from J, with 12 bases in between. CDR1 is MDHEN and CDR2 is SYDVKM in the germline V gene. CDR3 bases: TGTGCCAGCACCCCGGCAGGGGGCAATCAGCCCCAGCATTTT. This gives the protein CASTPAGGNQPQHF.

The rearrangement uses TRBV6-1 and TRBJ1-6; 7 bases map to TRBD1. Germline V gene data show CDR1 as MNHNS and CDR2 as SASEGT. CDR3 size: 14 residues. The V segment lost 6 bases and the J segment 5 bases; nucleotides outside the gene matches: 4. CDR3 loop: CASREGQHNSPLHF. CDR3 DNA sequence: TGTGCCAGCAGGGAGGGACAGCATAATTCACCCCTCCACTTT.

The chain joins TRBV6-1 to TRBJ1-6; TRBD1 might be the D (5 bases). The V end was cut by 4 bases, the J end by 10 bases, with 20 bases between. Germline V gives CDR1 MNHNS, CDR2 SASEGT. The length of the CDR3 is 16 residues. The CDR3 sequence is CASSVLRGPSFSPLHF. The CDR3 nucleotides are TGTGCCAGCAGTGTCCTTAGGGGCCCCTCTTTCTCACCCCTCCACTTT.

The V gene is TRBV7-2, the J gene TRBJ1-3, with 7 bases fitting TRBD1. Trimming cost V 8 bases and J 0 bases; bases outside gene matches: 10. CDR1 and CDR2 (germline): SGHTA, FQGNSA. CDR3 length: 16 amino acids. The CDR3 is CASSIWTGHSGNTIYF. In DNA, the CDR3 is TGTGCCAGCTCGATATGGACAGGCCACTCTGGAAACACCATATATTTT.

The rearrangement uses TRBV7-2 and TRBJ1-3; 9 nucleotides match TRBD1. Germline trimming cut 5 bases from V and 8 bases from J; bases unmatched to any gene: 7. CDR1 and CDR2 (germline): SGHTA, FQGNSA. The CDR3 has 14 amino acids. The CDR3 sequence: CASSRTGAGDTIYF. The CDR3 bases are TGTGCCAGCAGCCGGACAGGGGCCGGGGACACCATATATTTT.

The chain uses TRBV11-3 and TRBJ2-3, with D perhaps TRBD2 (5 bases). The CDR3 covers 14 residues. V lost 4 bases, J lost 2 bases, and 10 bases lay in between. From germline, CDR1 is SGHNT and CDR2 YENEEA. CDR3 DNA sequence: TGTGCCAGCAGCTCCGGGGTAGCCACAGATACGCAGTATTTT. Protein: CASSSGVATDTQYF.

This chain joins TRBV11-2 and TRBJ2-2, with 7 bases matching TRBD1. CDR3 size: 15 residues. The junction had 10 bases not matched to a gene; V was cut back by 8 bases and J by 4 bases. Germline V CDR1 and CDR2: SGHAT, FQNNGV. CDR3: CASFRDRRVTGELFF. The DNA for the CDR3 is TGTGCCAGCTTCAGGGACAGAAGAGTCACCGGGGAGCTGTTTTTT.

CDR3 bases: TGTGCCAGCAGCTCATTCAACAGGGGGTTCGGTGGAAACACCATATATTTT. Encoded protein: CASSSFNRGFGGNTIYF. The V gene is TRBV11-2, the J gene TRBJ1-3; TRBD1 matches 8 bases. J lost 3 bases, V lost 4 bases, and 11 bases had no gene match. Germline-derived CDR1 and CDR2 are SGHAT and FQNNGV. The CDR3 spans 17 residues.

The CDR3 here is CASSSGQGRAEAFF. CDR3 coding DNA: TGTGCCAGTAGCTCCGGACAGGGGAGGGCTGAAGCTTTCTTT. The chain carries TRBV19 and TRBJ1-1; 9 bases match TRBD1. From germline, CDR1 is LNHDA and CDR2 SQIVND (reference sequence). The CDR3 totals 14 residues. V was clipped by 6 bases and J by 6 bases; unmatched bases: 8.

The chain links TRBV7-2 to TRBJ2-1; 13 positions match TRBD2. CDR3 length: 16 amino acids. The V gene's germline CDR1 is SGHTA and CDR2 FQGNSA. V was pared by 3 bases and J by 8 bases, with 7 bases of the junction left unmatched. The CDR3 DNA is TGTGCCAGCAGCTTGGAGGGACTAGCGGGAATGTATGAGCAGTTCTTC. Translated, it gives CASSLEGLAGMYEQFF.

V is TRBV28 and J is TRBJ1-6, with D possibly matching TRBD1 (5 bases). Germline assignment: CDR1 MDHEN and CDR2 SYDVKM. The CDR3 runs 15 residues. The V and J ends lost 1 base and 2 bases respectively, with 6 bases between them. Here the CDR3 reads CASSLYRPYNSPLHF. The DNA of the CDR3 is TGTGCCAGCAGTTTATACAGGCCCTATAATTCACCCCTCCACTTT.